This T cell receptor beta chain emerged from a study of OX40 agonist ivuxolimab in advanced cancers. Overall study results and limits: Dose levels from 0.1 to 3.0 mg/kg saw CD4+ and CD8+ blood T cells expand clonally by week 6.

Germline V gene lookup returns CDR1 SQVTM and CDR2 ANQGSEA. V lost 0 bases and J lost 5; bases outside the gene matches: 4. This CDR3 is built from 14 residues. Sequencing used immunoSEQ multiplex PCR; TCRdb keeps in-frame clones, though not all of them. The sample includes more than 9,000 clones, over 65% of them seen just once. To note about this clone: Its antigen is not identified.

The V and J genes are TRBV29-1 and TRBJ1-2; 9 nucleotides line up with TRBD1. Sequenced here: CD4+ or CD8+ T cells sorted from blood, sampled in a trial of the OX40 agonist ivuxolimab. The sequence came from an adult with an advanced solid tumor such as melanoma, head and neck, liver or kidney cancer. The CDR3 reads CSVEEAGQGYGYTF. The CDR3, as DNA: TGCAGCGTTGAAGAGGCGGGACAGGGTTATGGCTACACCTTC.